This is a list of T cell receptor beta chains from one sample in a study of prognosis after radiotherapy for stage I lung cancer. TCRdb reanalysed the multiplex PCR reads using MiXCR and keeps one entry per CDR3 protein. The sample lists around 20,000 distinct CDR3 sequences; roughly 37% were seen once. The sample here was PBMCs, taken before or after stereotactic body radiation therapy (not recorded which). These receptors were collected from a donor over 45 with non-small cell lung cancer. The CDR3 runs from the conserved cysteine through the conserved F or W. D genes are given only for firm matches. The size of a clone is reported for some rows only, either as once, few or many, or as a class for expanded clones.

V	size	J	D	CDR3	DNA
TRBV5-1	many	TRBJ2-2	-	CASSFSPSLKELFF	TGCGCCAGCAGCTTCTCACCTAGCCTCAAGGAGCTGTTTTTT
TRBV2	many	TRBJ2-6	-	CASSDSGAGANVLTF	TGTGCCAGCAGTGACTCTGGGGCTGGGGCCAACGTCCTGACTTTC
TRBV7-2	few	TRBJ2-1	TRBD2	CASSRRTSGGSYNEQFF	TGTGCCAGTAGCCGGCGGACTAGCGGGGGCTCCTACAATGAGCAGTTCTTC
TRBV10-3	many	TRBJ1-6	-	CAISESWSNSPLHF	TGTGCCATCAGTGAGTCTTGGAGCAATTCACCCCTCCACTTT
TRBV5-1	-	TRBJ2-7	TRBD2	CASSLEGLAVHEQYF	TGCGCCAGCAGCTTGGAAGGACTAGCTGTCCACGAGCAGTACTTC
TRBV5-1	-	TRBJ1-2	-	CASSLCPSGDGYTF	TGCGCCAGCAGCTTGTGTCCATCCGGGGATGGCTACACCTTC
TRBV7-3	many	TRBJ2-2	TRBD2	CASSSGTRDTGELFF	TGTGCCAGCAGCTCCGGGACTAGAGACACCGGGGAGCTGTTTTTT
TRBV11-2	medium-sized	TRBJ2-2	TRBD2	CATSSGSNTGELFF	TGTGCCACAAGTAGCGGGTCGAACACCGGGGAGCTGTTTTTT
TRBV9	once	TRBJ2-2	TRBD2	CASSVVGSGSPLELFF	TGTGCCAGCAGCGTAGTTGGTAGCGGGAGCCCCTTGGAGCTGTTTTTT
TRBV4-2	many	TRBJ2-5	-	CASSPGPEAETQYF	TGTGCCAGCAGTCCGGGACCCGAGGCCGAGACCCAGTACTTC
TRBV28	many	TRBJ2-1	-	CASSFPRSSYNEQFF	TGTGCCAGCAGTTTTCCCCGGAGCTCCTACAATGAGCAGTTCTTC
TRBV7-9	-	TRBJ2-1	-	CASSLGSWTGEQFF	TGTGCCAGCAGCTTAGGGTCCTGGACGGGGGAGCAGTTCTTC
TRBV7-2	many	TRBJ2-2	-	CASSLDLTTGELFF	TGTGCCAGCAGCTTGGATCTGACCACCGGGGAGCTGTTTTTT
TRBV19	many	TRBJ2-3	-	CASSRNTDTQYF	TGTGCCAGTAGCAGAAACACAGATACGCAGTATTTT
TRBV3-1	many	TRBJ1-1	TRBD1	CASSTTGDGTEAFF	TGTGCCAGCAGCACGACAGGGGACGGCACTGAAGCTTTCTTT
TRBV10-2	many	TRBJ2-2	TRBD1	CASNLGQGNTGELFF	TGCGCCAGCAACCTGGGACAGGGGAACACCGGGGAGCTGTTTTTT
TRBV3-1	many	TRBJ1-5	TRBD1	CASSQSWTGVQPQHF	TGTGCCAGCAGCCAATCATGGACAGGGGTTCAGCCCCAGCATTTT
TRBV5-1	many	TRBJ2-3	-	CASSSGLDTDTQYF	TGCGCCAGCAGCTCTGGACTCGACACAGATACGCAGTATTTT
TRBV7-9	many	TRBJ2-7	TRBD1	CASSLGGGGTGVHYEQYF	TGTGCCAGCAGCTTAGGGGGGGGGGGGACAGGGGTACACTACGAGCAGTACTTC
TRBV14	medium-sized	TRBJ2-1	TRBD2	CASSRLAGNNEQFF	TGTGCCAGCAGTCGACTAGCGGGAAACAATGAGCAGTTCTTC
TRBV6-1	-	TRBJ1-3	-	CASMDRWTDTIYF	TGTGCCAGCATGGATAGATGGACAGACACCATATATTTT
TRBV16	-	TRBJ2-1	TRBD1	CASSQDRSSYNEQFF	TGTGCCAGCAGCCAGGACAGGAGCTCCTACAATGAGCAGTTCTTC